What follows is one T cell receptor (beta chain) and its context. This sample was taken from a study of blood T cells in healthy people across ages. The CDR3 consists of 14 residues. V was clipped by 8 bases and J by 0 bases; unmatched bases: 6. In germline, CDR1 is MDHEN, CDR2 SYDVKM. It was with a sample-barcoded 5' primer and a J-beta primer mix that a second PCR of about 6 to 12 cycles was run. TCRdb ran MiXCR on the 5' RACE reads and lists one entry per CDR3 protein. There are 1 million or so distinct CDR3 sequences in the sample; more than 35% occur only once, and 15% to 20% lies in the top ten.

Source material: blood. This sequence joins TRBV28 and TRBJ2-7, with 8 nucleotides matching TRBD1. The TCR was taken from a woman aged 55-69 years in good health. CDR3 amino acids: CASWGQVRSYEQYF. The CDR3 bases are TGTGCCAGCTGGGGACAGGTCCGCTCCTACGAGCAGTACTTC. The full variable domain, its missing parts supplied by reference TRBV28 and TRBJ2-7, is DVKVTQSSRYLVKRTGEKVFLECVQDMDHENMFWYRQDPGLGLRLIYFSYDVKMKEKGDIPEGYSVSREKKERFSLILESASTNQTSMYLCASWGQVRSYEQYFGPGTRLTVT.